This section outlines one T cell receptor (beta chain) sequence together with its context. Antigen: not known. Sequencing followed a ViraFEST assay step that expanded antigen-specific CD4+ T cells with viral peptide pools. Following culture for nine to ten days, CD4+ T cells were isolated. Two-dose BNT162b2 or mRNA-1273 vaccination was given to participants. The entry originates in a study of vaccination effects on CD4 cells after COVID-19. This CDR3 is built from 14 residues. Trimming took off 6 bases at V and 8 bases at J, with 19 bases between the two ends. CDR1 is ENHRY and CDR2 is SYGVKD in the germline V gene. The method was immunoSEQ multiplex PCR; TCRdb's version includes in-frame clones alone and lacks a portion of them. The sample includes approximately 25,000 clones, about 83% of them seen just once. General study findings and limits: Whether induced by infection or by vaccine, clones showed marked clonal contraction late after vaccination. The study had few convalescent patients and no early post-infection timepoints.

This sample comprised CD4+ T cells from PBMCs cultured with HCoV-NL63 spike peptides, obtained after COVID-19 vaccination. This TCR was recovered from a human donor who received a COVID-19 vaccine. Some clones in this sample may be carry-over from other donors' samples. The chain is built from TRBV10-3 and TRBJ1-2; a possible D gene is TRBD1 (6 bases). The CDR3 protein is CAISPGTKLGGYTF. The CDR3 DNA sequence: TGTGCCATCAGCCCCGGGACAAAGTTGGGAGGCTACACCTTC.